A single sample is the source of the 25 T cell receptor beta chains below, sequenced in a study of CD8 T cells in Susac syndrome. The RNA input was roughly 0.45 to 1 ug, and it was reverse transcribed with random hexamers. TCRdb ran MiXCR on the immunoSEQ multiplex PCR reads and lists one entry per CDR3 protein. The sample includes roughly 300,000 distinct CDR3 sequences, about 85% seen only once; the top ten take 0.11%. Sequenced input: CD8+ T cells from PBMCs. These receptors were taken from a human donor with multiple sclerosis.

This sequence joins TRBV27 and TRBJ2-7, with 7 nucleotides matching TRBD1. V shed 5 bases and J 1 base; nucleotides not matched to a gene: 8. The germline gives CDR1 MNHEY, CDR2 SMNVEV (reference sequence). CDR3 size: 15 residues. As DNA, the CDR3 is TGTGCCAGCAGTCCAGGGACAGCCCCTTCCTACGAGCAGTACTTC. Its protein product is CASSPGTAPSYEQYF.

The V gene is TRBV27, the J gene TRBJ1-2, with D perhaps TRBD1 (5 bases). Trimming stripped 5 bases from V and 1 base from J, with 11 bases between. Germline V gives CDR1 MNHEY, CDR2 SMNVEV (reference sequence). The CDR3 is 14 residues long. The CDR3 loop reads CASSPLGGNYGYTF. CDR3 DNA sequence: TGTGCCAGCAGTCCCCTGGGGGGTAACTATGGCTACACCTTC.

The chain joins TRBV12-5 to TRBJ2-1, with D possibly being TRBD2 (5 bases). The V gene's germline CDR1 is LGHNT and CDR2 FRNRAP. The V end lost 7 bases, the J end lost 0 bases, and 7 bases lay between the germline ends. The CDR3 is made up of 13 amino acids. The CDR3 bases are TGTGCTAGTGAGGGAGACTCCTACAATGAGCAGTTCTTC. Amino acid sequence: CASEGDSYNEQFF.

The chain uses TRBV6-1 and TRBJ2-5; 7 bases match TRBD1. The trim removed 4 bases at V and 4 bases at J, leaving 12 bases unmatched. CDR3 size: 16 residues. The germline V gene has CDR1 MNHNS and CDR2 SASEGT. The CDR3 is CASSVVVGQNVETQYF. The CDR3 region has the DNA TGTGCCAGCAGTGTTGTAGTGGGACAGAACGTAGAGACCCAGTACTTC.

The chain joins TRBV19 to TRBJ2-7; TRBD2 might be the D (5 bases). With 2 bases removed from V and 2 bases from J, the gap between germline ends came to 13 bases. The CDR3 contains 15 residues. The germline V gene encodes CDR1 LNHDA and CDR2 SQIVND (reference sequence). The CDR3 protein is CASSIRRELPYEQYF. CDR3 coding DNA: TGTGCCAGTAGTATACGACGGGAACTGCCCTACGAGCAGTACTTC. The variable domain in full, completed from reference TRBV19 and TRBJ2-7, reads DGGITQSPKYLFRKEGQNVTLSCEQNLNHDAMYWYRQDPGQGLRLIYYSQIVNDFQKGDIAEGYSVSREKKESFPLTVTSAQKNPTAFYLCASSIRRELPYEQYFGPGTRLTVT.

This clonotype appeared a few times. The CDR3 sequence: CASRLGRRLTWESGNTIYF. CDR3 nucleotides: TGTGCCAGCAGATTGGGACGGCGGCTCACCTGGGAATCTGGAAACACCATATATTTT. V gene TRBV6-1 combines with J gene TRBJ1-3, with D maybe TRBD1 (5 bases). The CDR3 runs 19 residues. The V gene's germline CDR1 is MNHNS and CDR2 SASEGT. V lost 6 bases, J lost 1 base, and 25 bases lay in between.

This clonotype was detected a few times. The chain combines TRBV29-1 with TRBJ2-7; the D is unclear. The CDR3 runs to 13 residues. V lost 5 bases and J lost 0, with 11 bases in between. Germline CDR1 reads SQVTM; CDR2 reads ANQGSEA. In nucleotides, the CDR3 is TGCAGCGTTTTGGGTGGAGACTCCTACGAGCAGTACTTC. Translated: CSVLGGDSYEQYF.

The V and J genes are TRBV27 and TRBJ1-2; 8 nucleotides agree with TRBD1. The V and J ends lost 6 bases and 4 bases, in that order; junction bases with no gene match: 4. Germline V lookup: CDR1 MNHEY, CDR2 SMNVEV (reference sequence). CDR3 length equals 13 residues. CDR3 loop: CASRDRVGYGYTF. As DNA, the CDR3 is TGTGCCAGCAGGGACAGGGTGGGCTATGGCTACACCTTC.

This chain connects TRBV7-9 to TRBJ1-1; D unclear. Germline V gene data show CDR1 as SEHNR and CDR2 as FQNEAQ (reference sequence). The CDR3 consists of 12 residues. Trimming left V 1 base short and J 4 bases short, with 4 bases between. The CDR3 bases are TGTGCCAGCAGCTTAGTTGTCACTGAAGCTTTCTTT. Its protein product is CASSLVVTEAFF.

This clonotype was found a few times. The V and J genes are TRBV24-1 and TRBJ1-1; a possible D gene is TRBD1 (5 bases). Trimming removed 3 bases from V and 6 bases from J, with 16 bases in between. This CDR3 is 15 amino acids long. In germline, CDR1 is KGHDR, CDR2 SFDVKD. CDR3 in amino acids: CATSDPTLGVPEAFF. CDR3 in DNA: TGTGCCACCAGTGATCCGACGTTAGGGGTGCCTGAAGCTTTCTTT.

The chain carries TRBV27 and TRBJ1-2; 8 bases align to TRBD1. Trimming removed 8 bases from V and 6 bases from J; junction bases left unmatched: 8. The CDR3 loop spans 13 amino acids. Per the germline V gene, CDR1 is MNHEY and CDR2 is SMNVEV (reference sequence). CDR3 loop: CASSTGEADGYTF. The CDR3 DNA reads TGTGCCAGCTCGACAGGGGAGGCTGATGGCTACACCTTC.

A remark on this clonotype: The final CDR3 position lacks the conserved phenylalanine or tryptophan, pointing to a likely read error. The V and J genes are TRBV11-2 and TRBJ2-7, with unresolved D. This CDR3 spans 13 amino acids. V was clipped by 1 base and J by 4 bases, with 8 bases between them. The germline CDR1 and CDR2 sequences are SGHAT and FQNNGV. The CDR3 sequence is CASSLGITYEQYL. The CDR3 DNA reads as TGTGCCAGCAGCTTAGGGATCACTTACGAGCAGTACCTC.

The rearrangement uses TRBV30 and TRBJ1-4; D gene ambiguous. This CDR3 comprises 13 residues. The germline gives CDR1 GTSNPN, CDR2 SVGIG (reference sequence). Trimming removed 0 bases from V and 7 bases from J, with 9 bases in between. DNA for the CDR3: TGTGCCTGGAGTGTCGACGGAACTGAAAAACTGTTTTTT. Its protein product is CAWSVDGTEKLFF.

The chain couples TRBV21-1 to TRBJ2-3; the listed D gene, TRBD2, was not tested against the DNA. TRBV21-1 corresponds to a pseudogene. The CDR3 runs to 19 residues. This CDR3 reads CASSKSTSGGFRFTDTQYF. CDR3 sequence (DNA): TGTGCCAGCAGCAAATCCACGTCGGGAGGGTTTAGGTTTACGGATACGCAGTATTTT.

The gene calls are TRBV7-8 and TRBJ2-7; 8 nucleotides line up with TRBD2. The CDR3 runs to 19 residues. Germline trimming cut 0 bases from V and 5 bases from J; bases unmatched to any gene: 18. Germline CDR1 reads SGHVS; CDR2 reads FQNEAQ. CDR3 DNA: TGTGCCAGCAGCTTAGCGCTTGGAGGCAGAGGGACTAGAGCCCACGAGCAGTACTTC. Translating it yields CASSLALGGRGTRAHEQYF.

Of note for this clonotype: A junction end diverges from the germline sequence, so it may reflect a read error. V usage is TRBV29-1 and J usage is TRBJ1-1, with D maybe TRBD1 (5 bases). There are 14 residues in the CDR3. The germline V gene has CDR1 SQVTM and CDR2 ANQGSEA. The CDR3: CSVGDSDSDTEASF. The CDR3 coding sequence is TGCAGCGTTGGAGACAGCGACTCGGACACTGAAGCTTCCTTT.

The V and J genes are TRBV27 and TRBJ1-5; tentatively, D is TRBD1 (6 bases). V was trimmed by 3 bases and J by 3 bases, leaving 9 bases between them. CDR3 length equals 14 residues. CDR1 is MNHEY and CDR2 is SMNVEV in the germline V gene (reference sequence). The CDR3 protein is CASSFAGANQPQHF. The DNA for the CDR3 is TGTGCCAGCAGTTTTGCAGGGGCCAATCAGCCCCAGCATTTT.

The rearrangement links TRBV6-5 to TRBJ1-4; 8 bases fit TRBD1. There are 15 residues in the CDR3. J gave up 1 base and V 2 bases, and 0 bases lay outside the gene matches. Germline-derived CDR1 and CDR2 are MNHEY and SVGAGI. DNA of the CDR3: TGTGCCAGCAGTTACGGACAGGGAACTAATGAAAAACTGTTTTTT. This encodes CASSYGQGTNEKLFF.

The chain joins TRBV7-6 to TRBJ1-4; no clear D gene. This CDR3 has 17 residues. CDR1 and CDR2 from the germline V gene are SGHVS and FNYEAQ. Trimming removed 5 bases from V and 4 bases from J, with 20 bases in between. The CDR3 loop reads CASSPSHGRSLNEKLFF. Here the CDR3 DNA reads TGTGCCAGCAGCCCGAGCCATGGGAGATCCCTTAATGAAAAACTGTTTTTT.

As concerns this clonotype: The junction does not match germline at one end; this may be a read error. The J gene is TRBJ2-1, the V gene TRBV7-7; 12 bases agree with TRBD2. This CDR3 has 16 residues. Per the germline V gene, CDR1 is SSHAT and CDR2 is FNYEAQ (reference sequence). The chain's CDR3 is CASSDGLAGRYNEQFF. CDR3 DNA sequence: TGTGCTAGCAGCGATGGACTAGCGGGACGGTACAATGAGCAGTTCTTC.

This clonotype showed up just a few times. This sequence joins TRBV28 and TRBJ2-7, with a weak D call TRBD2 (6 bases). CDR3 length: 14 residues. Deletions cut 2 bases from V and 2 bases from J, with 10 bases between. The germline V gene encodes CDR1 MDHEN and CDR2 SYDVKM. The CDR3: CASSLGDLPYEQYF. For the CDR3, the DNA is TGTGCCAGCAGTTTAGGGGACTTACCCTACGAGCAGTACTTC.

The V and J genes are TRBV9 and TRBJ2-1; 7 bases are shared with TRBD2. V shed 0 bases and J 9 bases; nucleotides not matched to a gene: 3. The CDR3 covers 13 residues. Germline lookup yields CDR1 SGDLS and CDR2 YYNGEE. In DNA form, the CDR3 reads TGTGCCAGCAGCGTAGGTGGGAGGGGTGAGCAGTTCTTC. The encoded protein is CASSVGGRGEQFF.

CDR3 in DNA: TGTGCCAGCAGCTTCCCGTCTAGCGGGCCCTACGAGCAGTACTTC. Its protein product is CASSFPSSGPYEQYF. The V gene is TRBV28, the J gene TRBJ2-7; TRBD2 matches at 8 bases. V shed 6 bases, J shed 2 bases, and the junction held 9 bases outside the gene matches. Per germline, CDR1 MDHEN and CDR2 SYDVKM. The CDR3 consists of 15 residues. Filled out from reference TRBV28 and TRBJ2-7, the complete variable domain reads DVKVTQSSRYLVKRTGEKVFLECVQDMDHENMFWYRQDPGLGLRLIYFSYDVKMKEKGDIPEGYSVSREKKERFSLILESASTNQTSMYLCASSFPSSGPYEQYFGPGTRLTVT.

The chain uses TRBV7-9 and TRBJ2-7; 9 nucleotides match TRBD2. Per germline, CDR1 SEHNR and CDR2 FQNEAQ (reference sequence). The CDR3 has 16 amino acids. Germline trimming cut 0 bases from V and 2 bases from J; bases unmatched to any gene: 5. The CDR3 nucleotides read TGTGCCAGCAGCTTAGCCACTAGCGGGCCTACCTACGAGCAGTACTTC. It specifies CASSLATSGPTYEQYF.

The chain links TRBV19 to TRBJ1-2; the match to TRBD1 covers 9 bases. The CDR3 runs to 14 residues. The ends lost 9 bases at V and 3 bases at J; junction bases unmatched: 8. The V gene's germline CDR1 is LNHDA and CDR2 SQIVND (reference sequence). The CDR3 region has the DNA TGTGCCAGCTTAAACAGGGGGCAACACTATGGCTACACCTTC. Residues: CASLNRGQHYGYTF. Full variable domain (rest looked up from reference TRBV19 and TRBJ1-2): DGGITQSPKYLFRKEGQNVTLSCEQNLNHDAMYWYRQDPGQGLRLIYYSQIVNDFQKGDIAEGYSVSREKKESFPLTVTSAQKNPTAFYLCASLNRGQHYGYTFGSGTRLTVV.